Listed below are T cell receptor beta chains from one sample, sequenced in a study of shared clonotypes between healthy human individuals. Sequenced by immunoSEQ multiplex PCR; TCRdb stores in-frame clones only, minus some. The sample carries 600,000 or so clones, roughly 98% recorded once. What was sequenced was naive CD8+ T cells sorted from blood. The receptors stem from a man aged 25-45 years in good health. CDR3s include the opening cysteine and the closing phenylalanine or tryptophan.

v_call	cdr3_length	j_call	cdr3_aa
TRBV9	10	TRBJ2-7	CASSDHEQYF
TRBV7-9	15	TRBJ2-7	CASSTEGDNYYEQYF
TRBV4-1	15	TRBJ2-7	CASSSSASGTYEQYF
TRBV9	14	TRBJ1-2	CASSTGSSNYGYTF
TRBV9	14	TRBJ1-2	CASSVDGTAYGYTF
TRBV7-9	14	TRBJ2-2	CASSPQTGVRELFF
TRBV10-3	11	TRBJ2-7	CAISERYEQYF
TRBV5-4	15	TRBJ1-3	CASSGQGFSGNTIYF
TRBV2	14	TRBJ2-7	CASRALGQNYEQYF
TRBV27	16	TRBJ2-1	CASSPAGGLPNNEQFF
TRBV14	19	TRBJ2-3	CASSQEGYPETTGDDTQYF
TRBV5-1	17	TRBJ2-1	CASSSQAGLAPYNEQFF
TRBV6-5	16	TRBJ2-1	CASSYSSGSLYNEQFF
TRBV13	16	TRBJ1-1	CASSLEGADSNTEAFF
TRBV5-4	12	TRBJ2-2	CASSGSSGELFF
TRBV27	16	TRBJ2-5	CASSPWDIRLQETQYF
TRBV27	16	TRBJ2-7	CASSSAVGTDHYEQYF
TRBV27	13	TRBJ1-2	CASTDRVAYGYTF
TRBV28	15	TRBJ1-2	CASSLSGTTTYGYTF
TRBV11-2	17	TRBJ2-1	CASSSGLAGGIYNEQFF
TRBV7-9	14	TRBJ2-7	CATARQDASYEQYF
TRBV4-1	14	TRBJ2-5	CASSPEDRGETQYF
TRBV2	15	TRBJ2-1	CASSESGTSYNEQFF
TRBV10-1	14	TRBJ1-1	CASSQSGGYTEAFF
TRBV27	15	TRBJ1-1	CASSLSFRVNTEAFF
TRBV2	14	TRBJ2-7	CASSGPGRLYEQYF
TRBV20-1	11	TRBJ1-2	CSAIGTDGYTF
TRBV19	14	TRBJ2-5	CASSRTSSVETQYF
TRBV19	15	TRBJ2-1	CASSRDRGLFNEQFF
TRBV18	13	TRBJ2-5	CASSTGDHWTQYF
TRBV5-1	15	TRBJ2-1	CASSLRPSSYNEQFF
TRBV11-2	15	TRBJ2-7	CASSLGGTGGWEQYF
TRBV9	15	TRBJ2-1	CASSPGGARNAEQFF
TRBV5-1	13	TRBJ2-1	CASSLALLDEQFF
TRBV19	15	TRBJ2-1	CATTPGRAWIDEQFF
TRBV5-1	14	TRBJ2-7	CASSLEGSRPEQYF
TRBV4-3	16	TRBJ1-5	CASSQDRSYSNQPQHF
TRBV11-3	16	TRBJ2-4	CASSGGSGRSKNIQYF
TRBV27	13	TRBJ2-1	CASSPHSYNEQFF
TRBV7-9	15	TRBJ1-5	CASSLNTSPDQPQHF